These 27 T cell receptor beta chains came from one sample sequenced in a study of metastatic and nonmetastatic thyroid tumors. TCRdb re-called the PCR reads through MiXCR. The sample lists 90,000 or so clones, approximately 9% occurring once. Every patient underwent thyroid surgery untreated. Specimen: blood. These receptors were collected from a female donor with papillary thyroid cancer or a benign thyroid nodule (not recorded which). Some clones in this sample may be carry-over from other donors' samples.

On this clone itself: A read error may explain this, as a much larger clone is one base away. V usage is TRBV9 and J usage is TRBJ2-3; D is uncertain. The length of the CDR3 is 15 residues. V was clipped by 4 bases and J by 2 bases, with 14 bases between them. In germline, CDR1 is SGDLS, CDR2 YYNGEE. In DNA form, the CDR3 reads TGTGCCAGCAGCTTAAAGGGTAGACACACAGATACGCAGTATTTT. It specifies CASSLKGRHTDTQYF. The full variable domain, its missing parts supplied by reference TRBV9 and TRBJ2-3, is DSGVTQTPKHLITATGQRVTLRCSPRSGDLSVYWYQQSLDQGLQFLIQYYNGEERAKGNILERFSAQQFPDLHSELNLSSLELGDSALYFCASSLKGRHTDTQYFGPGTRLTVL.

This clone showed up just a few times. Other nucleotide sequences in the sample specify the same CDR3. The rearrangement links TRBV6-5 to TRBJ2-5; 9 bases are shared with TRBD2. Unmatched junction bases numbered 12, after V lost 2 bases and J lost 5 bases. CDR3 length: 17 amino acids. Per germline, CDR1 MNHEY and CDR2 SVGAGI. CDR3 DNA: TGTGCCAGCAGTTACCCGAAAGCGGGGGGCCCACAGGAGACCCAGTACTTC. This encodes CASSYPKAGGPQETQYF.

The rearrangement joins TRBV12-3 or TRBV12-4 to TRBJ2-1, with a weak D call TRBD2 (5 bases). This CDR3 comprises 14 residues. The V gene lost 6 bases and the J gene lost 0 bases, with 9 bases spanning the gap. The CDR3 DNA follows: TGTGCCAGCAGGACCGAGGGCTCCTACAATGAGCAGTTCTTC. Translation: CASRTEGSYNEQFF.

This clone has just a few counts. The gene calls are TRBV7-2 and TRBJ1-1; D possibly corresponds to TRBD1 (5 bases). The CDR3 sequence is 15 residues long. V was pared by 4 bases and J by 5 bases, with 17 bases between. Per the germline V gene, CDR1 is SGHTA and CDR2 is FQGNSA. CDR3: CASSSRGGGGTEAFF. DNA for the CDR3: TGTGCCAGCAGCTCTAGGGGCGGGGGGGGTACTGAAGCTTTCTTT.

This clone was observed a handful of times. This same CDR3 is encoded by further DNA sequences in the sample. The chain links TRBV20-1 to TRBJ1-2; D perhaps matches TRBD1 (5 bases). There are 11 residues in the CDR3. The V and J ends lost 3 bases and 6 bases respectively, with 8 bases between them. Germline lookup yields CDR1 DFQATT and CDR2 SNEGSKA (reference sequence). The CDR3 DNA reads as TGCAGTGCTAGCGCAGGGAATGGCTACACCTTC. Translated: CSASAGNGYTF.

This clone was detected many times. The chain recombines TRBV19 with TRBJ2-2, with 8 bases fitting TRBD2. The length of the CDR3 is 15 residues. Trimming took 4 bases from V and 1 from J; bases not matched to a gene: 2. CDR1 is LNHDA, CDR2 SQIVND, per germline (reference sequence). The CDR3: CASSSGGLNTGELFF. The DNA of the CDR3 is TGTGCCAGTAGTAGCGGGGGGCTGAACACCGGGGAGCTGTTTTTT.

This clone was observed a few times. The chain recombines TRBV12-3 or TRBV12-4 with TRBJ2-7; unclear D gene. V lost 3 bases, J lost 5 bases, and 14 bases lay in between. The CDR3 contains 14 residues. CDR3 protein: CASSFPNRGHEQYF. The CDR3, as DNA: TGTGCCAGCAGTTTCCCCAACCGTGGCCACGAGCAGTACTTC.

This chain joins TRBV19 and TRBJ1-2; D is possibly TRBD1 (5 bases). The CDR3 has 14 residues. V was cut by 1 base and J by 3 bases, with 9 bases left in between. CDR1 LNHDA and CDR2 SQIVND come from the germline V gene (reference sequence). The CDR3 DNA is TGTGCCAGTAGTATAGTGCCGGGGGACTATGGCTACACCTTC. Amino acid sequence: CASSIVPGDYGYTF.

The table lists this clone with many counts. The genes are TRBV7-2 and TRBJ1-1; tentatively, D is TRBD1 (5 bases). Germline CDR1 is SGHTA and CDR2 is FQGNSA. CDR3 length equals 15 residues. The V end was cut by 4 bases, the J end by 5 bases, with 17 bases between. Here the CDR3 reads CASSWDGQRGTEAFF. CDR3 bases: TGTGCCAGCAGCTGGGACGGTCAAAGGGGAACTGAAGCTTTCTTT.

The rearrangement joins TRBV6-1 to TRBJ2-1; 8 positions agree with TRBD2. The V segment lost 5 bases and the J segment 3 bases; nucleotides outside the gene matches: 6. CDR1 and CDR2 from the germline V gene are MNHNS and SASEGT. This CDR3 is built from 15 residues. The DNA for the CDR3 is TGTGCCAGCAGTCGGGGGGGGCTAAACTACAATGAGCAGTTCTTC. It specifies CASSRGGLNYNEQFF.

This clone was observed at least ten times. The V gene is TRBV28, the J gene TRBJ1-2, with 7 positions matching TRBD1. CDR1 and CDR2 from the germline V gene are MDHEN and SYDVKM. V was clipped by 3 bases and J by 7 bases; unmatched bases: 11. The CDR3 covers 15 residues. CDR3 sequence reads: CASSFFDRALGGYTF. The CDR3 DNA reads TGTGCCAGCAGTTTTTTCGACAGGGCTCTGGGTGGCTACACCTTC.

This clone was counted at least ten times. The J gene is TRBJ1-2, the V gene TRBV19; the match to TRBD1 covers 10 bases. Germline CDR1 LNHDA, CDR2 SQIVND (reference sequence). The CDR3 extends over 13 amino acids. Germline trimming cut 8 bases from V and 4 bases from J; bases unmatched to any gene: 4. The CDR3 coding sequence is TGTGCCAGTGGGGACAGGGGACGCTATGGCTACACCTTC. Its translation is CASGDRGRYGYTF.

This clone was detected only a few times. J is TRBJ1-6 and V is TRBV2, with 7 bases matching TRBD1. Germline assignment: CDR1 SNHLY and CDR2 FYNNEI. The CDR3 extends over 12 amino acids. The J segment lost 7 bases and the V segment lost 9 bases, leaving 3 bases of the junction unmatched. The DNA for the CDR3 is TGTGCCAGTCAGGGGGGGAATTCACCCCTCCACTTT. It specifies CASQGGNSPLHF.

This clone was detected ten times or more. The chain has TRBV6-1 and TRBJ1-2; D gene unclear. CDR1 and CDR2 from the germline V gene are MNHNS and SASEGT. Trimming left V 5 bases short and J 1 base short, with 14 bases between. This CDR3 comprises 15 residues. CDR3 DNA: TGTGCCAGCAGTCGTTCCCAAGATTTTAACTATGGCTACACCTTC. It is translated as CASSRSQDFNYGYTF.

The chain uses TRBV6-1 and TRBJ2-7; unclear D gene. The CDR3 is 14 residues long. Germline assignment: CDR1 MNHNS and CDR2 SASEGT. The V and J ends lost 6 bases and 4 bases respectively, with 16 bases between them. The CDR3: CASSVERIVYEQYF. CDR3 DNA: TGTGCCAGCAGCGTAGAGAGGATTGTATACGAGCAGTACTTC.

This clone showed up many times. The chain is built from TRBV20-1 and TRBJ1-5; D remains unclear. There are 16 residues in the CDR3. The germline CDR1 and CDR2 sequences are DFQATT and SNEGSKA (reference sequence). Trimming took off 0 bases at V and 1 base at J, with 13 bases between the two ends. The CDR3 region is CSARDVVGLSNQPQHF. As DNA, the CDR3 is TGCAGTGCTAGAGATGTGGTAGGGTTAAGCAATCAGCCCCAGCATTTT.

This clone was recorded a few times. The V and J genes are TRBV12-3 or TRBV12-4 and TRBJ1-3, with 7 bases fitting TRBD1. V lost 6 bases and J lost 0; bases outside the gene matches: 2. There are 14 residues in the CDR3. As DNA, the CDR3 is TGTGCCAGCAGAGGGACAGTCTCTGGAAACACCATATATTTT. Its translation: CASRGTVSGNTIYF.

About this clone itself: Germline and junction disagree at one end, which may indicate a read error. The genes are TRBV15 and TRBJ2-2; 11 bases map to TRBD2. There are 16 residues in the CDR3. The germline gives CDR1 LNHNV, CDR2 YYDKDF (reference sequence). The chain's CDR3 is CATSRVTSGGTGDLFF. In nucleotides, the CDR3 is TGTGCCACCAGCAGAGTTACTAGCGGGGGAACCGGGGATCTGTTTTTT.

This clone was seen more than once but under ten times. The CDR3 loop reads CASSDNQYNEQFF. The CDR3 nucleotides read TGTGCCAGCAGTGATAATCAGTACAATGAGCAGTTCTTC. This sequence joins TRBV6-2 or TRBV6-3 and TRBJ2-1; no reliable D call. Germline CDR1 reads MNHEY; CDR2 reads SVGEGT. The CDR3 covers 13 residues. With 5 bases removed from V and 4 bases from J, the gap between germline ends came to 9 bases.

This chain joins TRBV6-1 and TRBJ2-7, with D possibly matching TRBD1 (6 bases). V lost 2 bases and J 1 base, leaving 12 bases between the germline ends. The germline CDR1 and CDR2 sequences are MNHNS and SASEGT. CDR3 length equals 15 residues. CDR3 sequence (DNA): TGTGCCAGCAGTGAAACCGGGACAAGGTCCTACGAGCAGTACTTC. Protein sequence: CASSETGTRSYEQYF.

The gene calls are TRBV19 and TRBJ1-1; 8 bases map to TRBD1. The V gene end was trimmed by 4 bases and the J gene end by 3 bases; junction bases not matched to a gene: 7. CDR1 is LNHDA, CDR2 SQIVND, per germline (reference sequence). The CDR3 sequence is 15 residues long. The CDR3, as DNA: TGTGCCAGTAGTACCGAGCAGGGGGCAGACACTGAAGCTTTCTTT. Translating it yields CASSTEQGADTEAFF.

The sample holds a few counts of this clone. For the CDR3, the DNA is TGTGCCAGCAGTCACCGGGACAGTCGCTATGGCTACACCTTC. Translating it yields CASSHRDSRYGYTF. The chain carries TRBV6-1 and TRBJ1-2; 7 bases are a match to TRBD1. The ends lost 5 bases at V and 4 bases at J; junction bases unmatched: 7. Germline V gives CDR1 MNHNS, CDR2 SASEGT. The CDR3 contains 14 residues.

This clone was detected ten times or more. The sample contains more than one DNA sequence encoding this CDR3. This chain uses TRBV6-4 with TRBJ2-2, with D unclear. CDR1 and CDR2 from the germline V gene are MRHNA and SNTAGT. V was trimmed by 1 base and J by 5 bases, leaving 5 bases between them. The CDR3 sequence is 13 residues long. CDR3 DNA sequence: TGTGCCAGCAGTGACTTTGATACCGGGGAGCTGTTTTTT. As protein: CASSDFDTGELFF.

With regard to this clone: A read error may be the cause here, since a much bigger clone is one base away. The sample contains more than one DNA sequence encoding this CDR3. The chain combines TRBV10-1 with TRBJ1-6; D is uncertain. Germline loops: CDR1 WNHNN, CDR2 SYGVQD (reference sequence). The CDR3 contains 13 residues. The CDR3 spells CASSEDKDSPLHF. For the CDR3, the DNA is TGCGCCAGCAGTGAGGACAAGGATTCGCCCCTCCACTTT.

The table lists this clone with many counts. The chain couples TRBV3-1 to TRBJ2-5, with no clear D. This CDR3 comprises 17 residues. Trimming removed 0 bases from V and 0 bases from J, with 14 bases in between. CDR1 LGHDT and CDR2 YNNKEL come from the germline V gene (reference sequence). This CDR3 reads CASSQDEDPPYQETQYF. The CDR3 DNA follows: TGTGCCAGCAGCCAAGATGAGGATCCCCCGTACCAAGAGACCCAGTACTTC.

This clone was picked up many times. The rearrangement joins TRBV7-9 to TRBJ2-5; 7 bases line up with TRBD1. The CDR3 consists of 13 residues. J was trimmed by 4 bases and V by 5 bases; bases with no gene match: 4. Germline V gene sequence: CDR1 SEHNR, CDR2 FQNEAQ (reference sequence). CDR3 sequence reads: CASSLTGVETQYF. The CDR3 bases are TGTGCCAGCAGCCTCACAGGGGTAGAGACCCAGTACTTC.

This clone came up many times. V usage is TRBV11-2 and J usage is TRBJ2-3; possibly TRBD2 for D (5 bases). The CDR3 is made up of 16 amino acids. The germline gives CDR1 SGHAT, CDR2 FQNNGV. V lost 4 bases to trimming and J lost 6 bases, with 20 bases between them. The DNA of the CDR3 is TGTGCCAGCAGCTCCGAACCTAAACTAGTTGGGGATACGCAGTATTTT. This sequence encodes CASSSEPKLVGDTQYF. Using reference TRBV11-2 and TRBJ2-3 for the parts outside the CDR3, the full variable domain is EAGVAQSPRYKIIEKRQSVAFWCNPISGHATLYWYQQILGQGPKLLIQFQNNGVVDDSQLPKDRFSAERLKGVDSTLKIQPAKLEDSAVYLCASSSEPKLVGDTQYFGPGTRLTVL.